These 27 T cell receptor beta chains came from one sample sequenced in a study of T cell clonality in common variable immunodeficiency. The assay was immunoSEQ multiplex PCR, and TCRdb's table has in-frame clones only and misses some. The table lists tens of thousands of clones, with no singletons. Sequencing used peripheral blood mononuclear cells. The receptors were sampled from a person aged 18 to 75 in good health.

This clone was recorded at least ten times. The CDR3 end lies 3 residues beyond the end of the read and is filled in from the germline J gene. This chain joins TRBV6-2 or TRBV6-3 and TRBJ1-1; 9 bases match TRBD1. Trimming cost V 5 bases and J 1 base; bases outside gene matches: 5. The CDR3 has 15 amino acids. Germline-derived CDR1 and CDR2 are MNHEY and SVGEGT. CDR3 DNA, as far as it was read: TGTGCCAGCAGTCACAGGGGGCGCGGGAACACTGAA. Amino acid sequence: CASSHRGRGNTE. The whole CDR3 protein is CASSHRGRGNTEAFF.

This clone was counted many times. The sequence runs out 3 residues before the end of the CDR3; the remainder is reconstructed from the germline J gene. This chain joins TRBV14 and TRBJ2-2; a weak D match, TRBD2 (5 bases). The CDR3 totals 13 residues. Germline V lookup: CDR1 SGHDN, CDR2 FVKESK. Trimming took off 0 bases at V and 8 bases at J, with 7 bases between the two ends. Incomplete CDR3 DNA: TGTGCCAGCAGCCAAGAAAGAGGGGGGGAG. Translated, it gives CASSQERGGE. The CDR3 in its entirety is CASSQERGGELFF.

This clone was seen a few times. Read coverage stops 3 residues before the CDR3 terminus; the germline J gene supplies the remainder. This sequence joins TRBV5-1 and TRBJ2-3, with 10 positions matching TRBD2. Germline assignment: CDR1 SGHRS and CDR2 YFSETQ. This CDR3 has 15 amino acids. The CDR3 region is CASSPGERGGQAQYF. Partial CDR3 DNA: TGCGCCAGCAGCCCTGGTGAGCGGGGGGGGCAGGCG.

This clone was seen repeatedly, ten times or more. The read gets to within 3 residues of the CDR3 end, and the germline J gene fills in the rest. The chain carries TRBV29-1 and TRBJ2-3; TRBD2 matches 9 bases. This CDR3 comprises 13 residues. V dropped 3 bases and J dropped 3; count of bases not matched to a gene: 1. From germline, CDR1 is SQVTM and CDR2 ANQGSEA. The CDR3 is CSVDGLATDTQYF. The sequenced CDR3 bases are TGCAGCGTTGACGGACTAGCGACAGATACG.

This clone came up many times. Read sequence stops 3 residues before the CDR3 end, and the germline J gene provides the missing end. This chain joins TRBV11-2 and TRBJ2-1; TRBD2 might be the D (5 bases). The CDR3 is made up of 12 amino acids. Trimming stripped 5 bases from V and 9 bases from J, with 11 bases between. CDR1 is SGHAT and CDR2 is FQNNGV in the germline V gene. The CDR3 bases that were read are TGTGCCAGCAGCCCGAGCGGTACTGAG. It yields the protein CASSPSGTE. The full CDR3 is CASSPSGTEQFF. Looking up the rest from reference TRBV11-2 and TRBJ2-1 gives the full variable domain: EAGVAQSPRYKIIEKRQSVAFWCNPISGHATLYWYQQILGQGPKLLIQFQNNGVVDDSQLPKDRFSAERLKGVDSTLKIQPAKLEDSAVYLCASSPSGTEQFFGPGTRLTVL.

This clone was observed at least ten times. The read stops 3 residues short of the end of the CDR3; the missing end is completed from the germline J gene. The J gene is TRBJ2-5, the V gene TRBV7-9; 7 positions match TRBD1. CDR1 and CDR2 (germline): SEHNR, FQNEAQ (reference sequence). The CDR3 consists of 14 residues. V shed 1 base and J 2 bases; nucleotides not matched to a gene: 1. The CDR3 protein is CASSLGGQQETQYF. The sequenced part of the CDR3 DNA is TGTGCCAGCAGCTTAGGGGGACAGCAAGAGACC.

This clone came up many times. Other DNA sequences in the sample encode the same CDR3. This chain's CDR3 is CASSSGLALADTQYF. The CDR3 bases that were read are TGTGCCAGCAGCTCTGGACTAGCGTTGGCGGATACG. The V and J genes are TRBV5-5 and TRBJ2-3; TRBD2 matches 9 bases. The sequenced fragment ends 3 residues before the CDR3 boundary, so the rest is inferred from the germline J gene. The CDR3 length is 15 residues. Losses at the gene ends were 3 bases for V and 6 bases for J; bases not matched to a gene: 8. Germline loops: CDR1 SGHKS, CDR2 YYEKEE (reference sequence).

This clone was observed a handful of times. The sequenced fragment ends 3 residues before the CDR3 boundary, so the rest is inferred from the germline J gene. The chain has TRBV30 and TRBJ1-2; possibly TRBD1 for D (5 bases). Germline V CDR1 and CDR2: GTSNPN, SVGIG (reference sequence). CDR3 size: 12 residues. The CDR3 loop reads CAWSGTTNIYTF. Incomplete CDR3 DNA: TGTGCCTGGAGCGGGACTACAAACATC. The variable domain in full, with the rest retrieved from reference TRBV30 and TRBJ1-2, is SQTIHQWPATLVQPVGSPLSLECTVEGTSNPNLYWYRQAAGRGLQLLFYSVGIGQISSEVPQNLSASRPQDRQFILSSKKLLLSDSGFYLCAWSGTTNIYTFGSGTRLTVV.

Details on this clone: The CDR3 extends 3 residues past the end of the read, so its final part is completed from the germline J gene. The J gene is TRBJ1-1, the V gene TRBV7-2; weak D call: TRBD1 (5 bases). Germline V gene data show CDR1 as SGHTA and CDR2 as FQGNSA. CDR3 length equals 15 residues. V was clipped by 3 bases and J by 1 base, with 12 bases between them. The CDR3 DNA, read in part, is TGTGCCAGCAGCTTCGGGGCGGGGGAGAACACTGAA. Translation: CASSFGAGENTE. The full CDR3 reads CASSFGAGENTEAFF.

This clone was detected ten times or more. The junction does not match germline at one end; this may be a read error. The read ends 3 residues before the CDR3 terminus; that terminus is restored from the germline J gene. The chain has TRBV4-2 and TRBJ2-1; 8 bases line up with TRBD1. This CDR3 contains 17 residues. CDR1 and CDR2 from the germline V gene are LGHNA and YNFKEQ. CDR3 region: CASSQDGAGGAYNEQFF. The covered CDR3 bases are TGCGCCAGCAGCCAAGATGGGGCAGGGGGCGCCTACAATGAG.

Note on this clone: Read sequence stops 3 residues before the CDR3 end, and the germline J gene provides the missing end. The V gene is TRBV11-2, the J gene TRBJ2-7; D might be TRBD2 (6 bases). The CDR3 loop spans 14 amino acids. V lost 3 bases, J lost 3 bases, and 12 bases lay in between. Germline V gives CDR1 SGHAT, CDR2 FQNNGV. The sequenced CDR3 bases are TGTGCCAGCAGCTTGCTCGGGGGTGGCTACGAG. It codes for CASSLLGGGYE. The whole CDR3 sequence reads CASSLLGGGYEQYF. The full variable domain, with the rest looked up from reference TRBV11-2 and TRBJ2-7, is EAGVAQSPRYKIIEKRQSVAFWCNPISGHATLYWYQQILGQGPKLLIQFQNNGVVDDSQLPKDRFSAERLKGVDSTLKIQPAKLEDSAVYLCASSLLGGGYEQYFGPGTRLTVT.

This clone was counted between two and nine times. The missing CDR3 end, 3 residues past where the read stops, is filled in from the germline J gene. The chain carries TRBV6-1 and TRBJ1-2; D call uncertain. Germline CDR1 reads MNHNS; CDR2 reads SASEGT. The CDR3 runs 15 residues. The V end lost 1 base, the J end lost 7 bases, and 16 bases lay between the germline ends. This CDR3 is CASSEGAPIGGGYTF. CDR3 DNA (partial): TGTGCCAGCAGTGAAGGGGCCCCTATAGGAGGTGGC.

This clone came up many times. The read stops 3 residues short of the end of the CDR3; the missing end is completed from the germline J gene. This chain uses TRBV5-1 with TRBJ2-2; 9 nucleotides match TRBD1. Germline trimming cut 5 bases from V and 6 bases from J; bases unmatched to any gene: 8. Germline CDR1 reads SGHRS; CDR2 reads YFSETQ. This CDR3 is 15 amino acids long. CDR3 region: CASRFGTGSPGELFF. Partial CDR3 DNA: TGCGCCAGCAGATTCGGGACAGGGAGTCCCGGGGAG.

A remark on this clone: Sequence at one end of the junction differs from germline and may be a read error. The sequence runs out 3 residues before the end of the CDR3; the remainder is reconstructed from the germline J gene. The V and J genes are TRBV7-9 and TRBJ1-2, with D perhaps TRBD1 (5 bases). Germline V CDR1 and CDR2: SEHNR, FQNEAQ (reference sequence). CDR3 length: 15 residues. Incomplete CDR3 DNA: TGTGCCAGCAGCATAGCGGGGCGCTCCTACAATGAC. Translation gives CASSIAGRSYND. The full CDR3 reads CASSIAGRSYNDYTF.

This clone was recorded at least ten times. The missing CDR3 end, 3 residues past where the read stops, is filled in from the germline J gene. The chain has TRBV19 and TRBJ2-3; D possibly corresponds to TRBD2 (6 bases). V was cut by 4 bases and J by 5 bases, with 22 bases left in between. The CDR3 spans 17 residues. Looked up from germline, CDR1 is LNHDA and CDR2 is SQIVND (reference sequence). The sequenced CDR3 bases are TGTGCCAGTAGTAACCCCTATCGGCGGGGACGTCTAGATACG. Residues: CASSNPYRRGRLDT. The entire CDR3 is CASSNPYRRGRLDTQYF.

This clone has at least ten counts. The DNA ends 3 residues before the CDR3 does, and the rest of the CDR3 is filled in from the germline J gene. The gene calls are TRBV7-6 and TRBJ2-3; D remains unclear. CDR3 length equals 11 residues. Between the trimmed V and J ends, which lost 5 bases and 5 bases, there was a span of 5 bases. Germline CDR1 and CDR2: SGHVS and FNYEAQ. The CDR3 loop reads CASSHLDTQYF. The sequenced part of the CDR3 DNA is TGTGCCAGCAGCCACTTAGATACG.

Note on this clone: The read comes to an end 3 residues before the CDR3 does, leaving the germline J gene to fill in the end. V usage is TRBV20-1 and J usage is TRBJ2-7; 11 positions match TRBD2. CDR1 is DFQATT and CDR2 is SNEGSKA in the germline V gene (reference sequence). The CDR3 runs to 14 residues. J lost 0 bases, V lost 6 bases, and 4 bases had no gene match. The sequenced part of the CDR3 DNA is TGCAGTGCCCTAGCGGGGGGCCGCTCCTACGAG. It encodes CSALAGGRSYE. The full CDR3 protein is CSALAGGRSYEQYF.

Many counts were recorded for this clone. The sequenced fragment ends 3 residues before the CDR3 boundary, so the rest is inferred from the germline J gene. This sequence joins TRBV7-8 and TRBJ2-1; no definite D call. Between the trimmed V and J ends, which lost 2 bases and 0 bases, there was a span of 8 bases. This CDR3 is 15 amino acids long. Germline CDR1 and CDR2: SGHVS and FQNEAQ. CDR3 loop: CASSLRAPSYNEQFF. The part of the CDR3 DNA that was read is TGTGCCAGCAGCTTAAGGGCACCCTCCTACAATGAG.

About this clone: Sequencing ends 3 residues short of the CDR3 end; the germline J gene provides the rest. This sequence joins TRBV19 and TRBJ2-7; D may be TRBD2 (6 bases). Trimming removed 3 bases at V and 5 bases at J, with 17 bases between. CDR1 and CDR2 from the germline V gene are LNHDA and SQIVND (reference sequence). The CDR3 has 15 residues. The DNA read from the CDR3 is TGTGCCAGTAGTATTGGTAGCGGCGCCGGGGACGAG. Amino acid sequence: CASSIGSGAGDE. From start to end, the CDR3 is CASSIGSGAGDEQYF.

Concerning this clone itself: The CDR3 goes on 3 residues after the read ends, and that part is filled in from the germline J gene. The V call is TRBV7-8, the J call TRBJ1-2; D possibly corresponds to TRBD1 (6 bases). This CDR3 comprises 14 residues. V lost 4 bases, J lost 0 bases, and 9 bases lay in between. Germline V gives CDR1 SGHVS, CDR2 FQNEAQ. The CDR3 here is CASSYRTANYGYTF. The sequenced CDR3 bases are TGTGCCAGCAGCTACCGGACAGCTAACTATGGC. The full variable domain, completed using reference TRBV7-8 and TRBJ1-2, is GAGVSQSPRYKVAKRGQDVALRCDPISGHVSLFWYQQALGQGPEFLTYFQNEAQLDKSGLPSDRFFAERPEGSVSTLKIQRTQQEDSAVYLCASSYRTANYGYTFGSGTRLTVV.

This clone was detected many times. With the read ending 3 residues before the CDR3 end, the germline J gene is used to fill in that end. This chain uses TRBV7-2 with TRBJ1-3; TRBD1 is a possible D gene (5 bases). CDR3 length equals 15 residues. With 5 bases removed from V and 0 bases from J, the gap between germline ends came to 11 bases. In germline, CDR1 is SGHTA, CDR2 FQGNSA. CDR3 region: CASSQQAPSGNTIYF. Partial CDR3 DNA: TGTGCCAGCAGCCAACAGGCCCCCTCTGGAAACACC.

This clone was seen many times. The missing CDR3 end, 3 residues past where the read stops, is filled in from the germline J gene. The chain uses TRBV7-9 and TRBJ2-5; 7 bases align to TRBD2. J was trimmed by 5 bases and V by 3 bases; bases with no gene match: 6. The V gene's germline CDR1 is SEHNR and CDR2 FQNEAQ (reference sequence). The CDR3 is made up of 14 amino acids. The sequenced part of the CDR3 DNA is TGTGCCAGCAGCTTGGGGGGGTCAAGGGAGACC. Translating gives CASSLGGSRET. The full CDR3 sequence reads CASSLGGSRETQYF.

This clone was counted at least ten times. With the read ending 3 residues before the CDR3 end, the germline J gene is used to fill in that end. The V and J genes are TRBV7-8 and TRBJ2-7, with 9 bases fitting TRBD1. The ends lost 3 bases at V and 3 bases at J; junction bases unmatched: 6. The CDR3 is 15 amino acids. Germline V gene lookup returns CDR1 SGHVS and CDR2 FQNEAQ. The CDR3 DNA, read in part, is TGTGCCAGCAGCTTTGAGACAGGGGGACTCTACGAG. Protein product: CASSFETGGLYE. In full, the CDR3 reads CASSFETGGLYEQYF.

This clone was counted a few times. The DNA ends 3 residues before the CDR3 does, and the rest of the CDR3 is filled in from the germline J gene. This sample also contains other DNA sequences that code for the same CDR3. This sequence joins TRBV7-2 and TRBJ1-1, with 7 bases matching TRBD1. This CDR3 spans 13 amino acids. Germline CDR1 and CDR2: SGHTA and FQGNSA. The sequenced CDR3 bases are TGTGCCAGCAGCCCCCCGAGGGGGCTGGGA. Its translation is CASSPPRGLG. The CDR3, in full, reads CASSPPRGLGAFF. The variable domain in full, with the rest retrieved from reference TRBV7-2 and TRBJ1-1, is GAGVSQSPSNKVTEKGKDVELRCDPISGHTALYWYRQSLGQGLEFLIYFQGNSAPDKSGLPSDRFSAERTGGSVSTLTIQRTQQEDSAVYLCASSPPRGLGAFFGQGTRLTVV.

This clone was observed many times. The read falls 3 residues short of the CDR3 end, and the missing part is taken from the germline J gene. The chain couples TRBV29-1 to TRBJ2-1; TRBD1 aligns across 8 bases. V gave up 4 bases and J gave up 9 bases; unmatched junction bases: 11. The CDR3 covers 14 residues. Germline lookup yields CDR1 SQVTM and CDR2 ANQGSEA. This CDR3 is CSVVRDRNYGEQFF. The DNA read from the CDR3 is TGCAGCGTTGTAAGGGACAGGAATTATGGTGAG.

In this sample, this clone turned up many times. The observed sequence ends 3 residues before the CDR3 terminus, with the missing tail filled in from the germline J gene. At the DNA level, this CDR3 is encoded by other sequences in the same sample as well. This chain connects TRBV7-2 to TRBJ2-1; the match to TRBD2 covers 13 bases. J lost 7 bases, V lost 4 bases, and 4 bases had no gene match. This CDR3 comprises 15 residues. The germline V gene encodes CDR1 SGHTA and CDR2 FQGNSA. The CDR3 bases that were read are TGTGCCAGCAGCTCCGGACTAGCGGGGGTTAATGAG. Its protein product is CASSSGLAGVNE. The full-length CDR3 reads as CASSSGLAGVNEQFF.

This clone was recorded at least ten times. The read comes to an end 3 residues before the CDR3 does, leaving the germline J gene to fill in the end. This chain uses TRBV6-2 or TRBV6-3 with TRBJ1-4; D not resolved. V lost 2 bases to trimming and J lost 0 bases, with 7 bases between them. The germline CDR1 and CDR2 sequences are MNHEY and SVGEGT. The CDR3 covers 15 residues. The CDR3 spells CASSYHAPTNEKLFF. Partial CDR3 DNA: TGTGCCAGCAGTTACCACGCGCCAACTAATGAAAAA.